Given below is one T cell receptor beta chain in context. Its antigen is as yet unknown. Here the gene names and germline are mouse. Following RNA extraction, reverse transcription yielded cDNA that acted as the sequencing template. This table comes from immunoSEQ multiplex PCR, and its TCRdb copy is limited to in-frame clones, with some not included. Sampling found about 270,000 clones, none seen once. The data originate from a study of CD8+ T cells in alopecia areata. Broader study findings: Sequencing of scalp tissue also captures the resident alphabeta T cells of normal skin. Affected lesional scalp, above all in alopecia totalis/universalis, was more clonal than normal scalp.

After pooling, cutaneous lymph node cells were sorted with CD4, CD8alpha, NKG2D, NKG2ACE and other markers. The clonotype comes from a C3H/HeJ mouse with alopecia areata. The mouse strain carries the MHC haplotype H2-k. Sequencing was performed on CD4+ T cells sorted from a lymph node.

CDR3 sequence reads: CAWSLRGSSDYTF. The CDR3 bases that were read are TGTGCCTGGAGTCTAAGGGGGAGCTCC. The chain carries TRBV31 and TRBJ1-2, with a weak D call TRBD1 (6 bases). Read data end 4 residues before the CDR3 end; the end is taken from the germline J gene. V was pared by 0 bases and J by 4 bases, with 9 bases between. From germline, CDR1 is GKSSPN and CDR2 SITVG. This CDR3 is built from 13 residues.